Given below is one TCR beta chain in context. These data originate in a study of shared clonotypes between healthy human individuals. The ends were cut back, 0 bases at V and 3 bases at J, with 11 bases in the middle. The CDR3 covers 15 residues. Germline CDR1 reads SGHTA; CDR2 reads FQGNSA. The assay was immunoSEQ multiplex PCR, and TCRdb's table has in-frame clones only and misses some. The sample lists a few million clones, just over 90% occurring once. The sequenced sample was naive CD4+ T cells from PBMCs. Documented subset: CD45RA+ positively selected. This chain uses TRBV7-2 with TRBJ1-1; maybe TRBD1 (5 bases). The receptor comes from a man younger than 35 in good health. Some clones in this sample may be carry-over from other donors' samples. The CDR3 is CASSLAFAGHTEAFF. Here the CDR3 DNA reads TGTGCCAGCAGCTTAGCTTTTGCAGGGCACACTGAAGCTTTCTTT.